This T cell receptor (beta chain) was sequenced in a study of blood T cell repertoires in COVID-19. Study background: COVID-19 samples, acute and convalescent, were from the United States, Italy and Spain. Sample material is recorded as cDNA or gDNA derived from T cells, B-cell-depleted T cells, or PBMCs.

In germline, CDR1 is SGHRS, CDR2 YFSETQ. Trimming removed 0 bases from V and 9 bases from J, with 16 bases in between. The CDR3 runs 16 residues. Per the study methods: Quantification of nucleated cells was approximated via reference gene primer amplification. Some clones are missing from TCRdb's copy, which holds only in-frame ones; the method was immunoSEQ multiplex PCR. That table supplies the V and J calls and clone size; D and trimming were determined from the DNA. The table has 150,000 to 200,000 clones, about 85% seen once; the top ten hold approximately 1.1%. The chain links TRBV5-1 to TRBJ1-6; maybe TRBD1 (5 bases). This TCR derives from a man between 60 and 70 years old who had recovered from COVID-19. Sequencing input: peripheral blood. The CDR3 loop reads CASSLEGGQGGSPLHF. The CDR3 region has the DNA TGCGCCAGCAGCTTGGAAGGAGGCCAGGGAGGTTCACCCCTCCACTTT.